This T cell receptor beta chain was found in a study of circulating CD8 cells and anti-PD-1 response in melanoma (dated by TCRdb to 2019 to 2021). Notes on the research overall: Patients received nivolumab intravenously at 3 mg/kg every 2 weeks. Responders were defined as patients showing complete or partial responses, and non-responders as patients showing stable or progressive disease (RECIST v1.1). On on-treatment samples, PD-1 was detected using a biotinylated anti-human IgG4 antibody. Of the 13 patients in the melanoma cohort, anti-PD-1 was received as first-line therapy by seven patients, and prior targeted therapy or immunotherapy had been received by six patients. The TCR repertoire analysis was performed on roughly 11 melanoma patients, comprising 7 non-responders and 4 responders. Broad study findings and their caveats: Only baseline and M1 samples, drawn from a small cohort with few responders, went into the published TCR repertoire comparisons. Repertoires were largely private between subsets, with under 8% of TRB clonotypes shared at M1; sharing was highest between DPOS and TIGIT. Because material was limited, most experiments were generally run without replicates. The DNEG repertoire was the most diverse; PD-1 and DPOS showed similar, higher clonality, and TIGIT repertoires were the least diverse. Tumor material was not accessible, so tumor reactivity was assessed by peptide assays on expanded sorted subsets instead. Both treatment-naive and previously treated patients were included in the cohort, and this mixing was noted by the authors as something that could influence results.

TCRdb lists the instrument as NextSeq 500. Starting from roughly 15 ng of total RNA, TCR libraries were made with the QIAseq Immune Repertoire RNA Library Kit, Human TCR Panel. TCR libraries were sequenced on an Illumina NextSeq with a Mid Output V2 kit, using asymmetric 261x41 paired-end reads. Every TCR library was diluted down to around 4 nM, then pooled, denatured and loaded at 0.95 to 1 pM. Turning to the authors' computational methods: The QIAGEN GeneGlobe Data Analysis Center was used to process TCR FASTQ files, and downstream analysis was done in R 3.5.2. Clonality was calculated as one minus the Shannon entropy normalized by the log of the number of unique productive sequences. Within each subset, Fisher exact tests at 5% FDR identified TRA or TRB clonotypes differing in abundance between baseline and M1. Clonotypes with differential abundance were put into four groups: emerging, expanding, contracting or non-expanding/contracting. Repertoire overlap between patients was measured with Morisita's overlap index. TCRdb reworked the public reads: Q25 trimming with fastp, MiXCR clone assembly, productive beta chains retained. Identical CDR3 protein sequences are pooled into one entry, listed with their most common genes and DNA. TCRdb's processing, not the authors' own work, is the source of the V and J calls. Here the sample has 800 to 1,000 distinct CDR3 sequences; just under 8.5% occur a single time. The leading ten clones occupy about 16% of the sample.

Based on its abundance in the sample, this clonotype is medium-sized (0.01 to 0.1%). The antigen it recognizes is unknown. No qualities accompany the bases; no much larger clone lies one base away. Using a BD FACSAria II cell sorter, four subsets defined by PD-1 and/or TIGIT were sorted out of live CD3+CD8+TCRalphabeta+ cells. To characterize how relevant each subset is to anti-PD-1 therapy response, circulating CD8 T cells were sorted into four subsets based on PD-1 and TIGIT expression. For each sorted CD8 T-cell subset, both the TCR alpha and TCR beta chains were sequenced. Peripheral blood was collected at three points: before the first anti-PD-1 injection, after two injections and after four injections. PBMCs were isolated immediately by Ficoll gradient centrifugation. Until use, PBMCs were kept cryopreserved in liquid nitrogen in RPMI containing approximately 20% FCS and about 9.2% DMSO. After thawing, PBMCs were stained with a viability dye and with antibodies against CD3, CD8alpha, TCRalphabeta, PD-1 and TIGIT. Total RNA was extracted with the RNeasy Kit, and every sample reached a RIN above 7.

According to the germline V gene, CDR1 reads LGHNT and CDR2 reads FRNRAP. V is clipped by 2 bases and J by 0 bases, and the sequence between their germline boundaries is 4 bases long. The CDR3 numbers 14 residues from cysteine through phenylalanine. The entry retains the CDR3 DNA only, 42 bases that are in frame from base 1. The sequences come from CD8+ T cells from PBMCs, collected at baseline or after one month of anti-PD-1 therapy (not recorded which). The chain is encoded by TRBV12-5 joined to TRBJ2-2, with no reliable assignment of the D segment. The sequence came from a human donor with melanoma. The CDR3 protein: CASGLWANTGELFF. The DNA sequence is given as TGTGCTAGTGGTTTGTGGGCGAACACCGGGGAGCTGTTTTTT. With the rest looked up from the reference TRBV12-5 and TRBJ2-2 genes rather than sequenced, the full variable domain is DARVTQTPRHKVTEMGQEVTMRCQPILGHNTVFWYRQTMMQGLELLAYFRNRAPLDDSGMPKDRFSAEMPDATLATLKIQPSEPRDSAVYFCASGLWANTGELFFGEGSRLTVL.